The rows below give T cell receptor beta chains drawn from one sample of a study of blood T cell repertoires in COVID-19. The table came from immunoSEQ multiplex PCR; TCRdb's copy has only in-frame clones and leaves some out. The table shows 200,000 to 250,000 clones, with around nine tenths occurring only once. Material: peripheral blood. The receptors stem from a woman aged 60-70 years with acute or convalescent COVID-19. The CDR3 runs from the conserved cysteine through the conserved F or W. D genes are given only for firm matches. Some rows mark clone size as missing; the rest say once, few, many or name a class of expanded clone.

.	TRBV5-1	.	TRBJ1-2	CASSLVAGANYGYTF	TGCGCCAGCAGCTTGGTGGCAGGGGCTAACTATGGCTACACCTTC
TRBD1	TRBV19	.	TRBJ1-4	CASSMRTGGMGTNEKLFF	TGTGCCAGTAGTATGCGGACAGGGGGAATGGGAACTAATGAAAAACTGTTTTTT
.	TRBV28	.	TRBJ2-3	CASRTGTDTQYF	TGTGCCAGCAGAACAGGCACAGATACGCAGTATTTT
.	TRBV6-5	many	TRBJ2-3	CASSYNSGETDTQYF	TGTGCCAGCAGTTACAACTCGGGAGAGACAGATACGCAGTATTTT
.	TRBV7-9	.	TRBJ2-7	CASSLGGSLYEQYF	TGTGCCAGCAGCTTAGGGGGCAGTCTGTACGAGCAGTACTTC
.	TRBV19	.	TRBJ1-2	CASSPRDAGSYGYTF	TGTGCCAGTAGTCCCCGGGACGCGGGGAGCTATGGCTACACCTTC
.	TRBV6-5	.	TRBJ1-6	CASSRGGPDNSPLHF	TGTGCCAGCAGCCGGGGGGGCCCTGATAATTCACCCCTCCACTTT
TRBD2	TRBV18	.	TRBJ2-5	CASSLTIVAGDPETQYF	TGTGCCAGCTCCCTGACGATCGTAGCGGGAGATCCCGAGACCCAGTACTTC
.	TRBV29-1	.	TRBJ2-3	CSSLSGTDTQYF	TGCAGCTCCCTGTCGGGGACAGATACGCAGTATTTT
TRBD1	TRBV19	.	TRBJ1-1	CASSDRVNTEAFF	TGTGCCAGTAGCGACAGGGTGAACACTGAAGCTTTCTTT
.	TRBV12-5	.	TRBJ2-2	CASGRPGILTGELFF	TGTGCTAGTGGTCGCCCCGGGATCCTCACCGGGGAGCTGTTTTTT
.	TRBV7-9	.	TRBJ1-2	CASSLVQANYGYTF	TGTGCCAGCAGCTTAGTCCAAGCGAACTATGGCTACACCTTC
.	TRBV30	.	TRBJ1-5	CAWRTDSNQPQHF	TGTGCCTGGAGGACTGATAGCAATCAGCCCCAGCATTTT
.	TRBV11-2	.	TRBJ1-1	CASTLNRVIDTEAFF	TGTGCCAGCACCCTAAACAGGGTGATCGACACTGAAGCTTTCTTT
.	TRBV9	.	TRBJ2-1	CASSVWQNPYNEQFF	TGTGCCAGCAGCGTCTGGCAAAACCCCTACAATGAGCAGTTCTTC
.	TRBV12-3/TRBV12-4	.	TRBJ1-2	CASTRGEGQGYTF	TGTGCCAGCACCCGGGGTGAGGGACAAGGCTACACCTTC
.	TRBV6-5	.	TRBJ2-1	CASRPQTSSYNEQFF	TGTGCCAGCAGACCCCAGACTAGCTCCTACAATGAGCAGTTCTTC
TRBD1	TRBV7-9	.	TRBJ2-7	CASSPAAQGAYEQYF	TGTGCCAGCAGCCCAGCGGCACAGGGGGCTTACGAGCAGTACTTC
.	TRBV11-2	.	TRBJ2-5	CASSIATGSGTQYF	TGTGCCAGCAGCATCGCTACAGGGTCAGGGACCCAGTACTTC
TRBD1	TRBV6-2/TRBV6-3	.	TRBJ1-2	CASSGGTGGGGYTF	TGTGCCAGCAGCGGAGGGACAGGGGGCGGTGGCTACACCTTC
TRBD2	TRBV3-1/TRBV3-2	.	TRBJ2-5	CASSPSGGAPWETQYF	TGTGCCAGCAGCCCTAGCGGGGGGGCCCCCTGGGAGACCCAGTACTTC
TRBD2	TRBV7-2	once	TRBJ2-7	CASSWSEREGQEQYF	TGTGCCAGCAGCTGGAGCGAGCGGGAGGGACAAGAGCAGTACTTC
TRBD1	TRBV10-3	.	TRBJ1-3	CAISDGTGGSGNTIYF	TGTGCCATCAGTGATGGGACAGGGGGCTCTGGAAACACCATATATTTT
.	TRBV7-6	few	TRBJ1-3	CASSPQTVSGNTIYF	TGTGCCAGCAGCCCCCAGACAGTTTCTGGAAACACCATATATTTT
.	TRBV7-2	.	TRBJ1-5	CASSPVGRDNQPQHF	TGTGCCAGCAGCCCGGTGGGCAGAGACAATCAGCCCCAGCATTTT
.	TRBV19	.	TRBJ1-5	CASSIPGVGNQPQHF	TGTGCCAGTAGTATCCCAGGGGTGGGCAATCAGCCCCAGCATTTT
.	TRBV6-6	.	TRBJ1-6	CASRPNRAGDNSPLHF	TGTGCCAGCAGACCTAACAGGGCTGGGGATAATTCACCCCTCCACTTT
TRBD1	TRBV6-5	.	TRBJ1-2	CASSRTGGNYGYTF	TGTGCCAGCAGCCGGACAGGGGGAAACTATGGCTACACCTTC